This TCR beta chain was sequenced for a study of blood T cell repertoires in COVID-19. Whole-study context: From the United States, Italy and Spain came samples of acute and convalescent COVID-19.

V shed 2 bases, J shed 3 bases, and the junction held 4 bases outside the gene matches. The CDR3 length is 15 residues. CDR1 is MDHEN, CDR2 SYDVKM, per germline. Authors' data handling: The assay estimated nucleated cells by amplifying reference gene primers. Some clones are missing from TCRdb's copy, which holds only in-frame ones; the method was immunoSEQ multiplex PCR. That table supplies the V and J calls and clone size; D and trimming were determined from the DNA. The table lists about 290,000 clones, roughly 80% of them singletons, with around 4.5% in the top ten. This chain joins TRBV28 and TRBJ1-3; TRBD1 aligns across 7 bases. The receptor's source is a woman in her forties or fifties with active or convalescent COVID-19. The specimen was peripheral blood. The CDR3 region has the DNA TGTGCCAGCAGTTTAGACAGGGTGGTTGGAAACACCATATATTTT. Its protein is CASSLDRVVGNTIYF. Based on the CDR3 plus reference TRBV28 and TRBJ1-3, the full variable domain is DVKVTQSSRYLVKRTGEKVFLECVQDMDHENMFWYRQDPGLGLRLIYFSYDVKMKEKGDIPEGYSVSREKKERFSLILESASTNQTSMYLCASSLDRVVGNTIYFGEGSWLTVV.